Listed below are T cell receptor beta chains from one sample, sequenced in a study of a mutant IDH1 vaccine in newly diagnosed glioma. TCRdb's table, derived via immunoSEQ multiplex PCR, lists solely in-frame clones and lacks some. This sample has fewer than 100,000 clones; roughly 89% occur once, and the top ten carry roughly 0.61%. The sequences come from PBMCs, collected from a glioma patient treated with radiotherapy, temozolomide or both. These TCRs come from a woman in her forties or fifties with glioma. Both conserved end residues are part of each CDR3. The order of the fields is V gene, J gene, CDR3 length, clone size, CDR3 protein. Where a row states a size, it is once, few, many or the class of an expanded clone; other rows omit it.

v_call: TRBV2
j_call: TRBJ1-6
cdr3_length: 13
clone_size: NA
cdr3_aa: CASSPGTNSPLHF

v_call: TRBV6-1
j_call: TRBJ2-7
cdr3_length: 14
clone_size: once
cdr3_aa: CASRSTSGSREQYF

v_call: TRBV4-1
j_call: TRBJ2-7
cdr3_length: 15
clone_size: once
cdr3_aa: CASSQDTREGDEQYF

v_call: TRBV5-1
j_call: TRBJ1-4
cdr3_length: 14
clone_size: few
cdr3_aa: CASSLWTGDEKLFF

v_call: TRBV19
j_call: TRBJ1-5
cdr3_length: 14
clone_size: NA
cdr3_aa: CASSLGLNNQPQHF

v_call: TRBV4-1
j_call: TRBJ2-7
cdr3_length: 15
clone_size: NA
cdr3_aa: CASSQEQGGTYEQYF

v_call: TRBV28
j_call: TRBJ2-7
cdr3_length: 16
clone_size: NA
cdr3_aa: CASSFPRLAGKREQYF

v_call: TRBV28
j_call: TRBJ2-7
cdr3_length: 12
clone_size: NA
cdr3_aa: CASSLEGKEQYF

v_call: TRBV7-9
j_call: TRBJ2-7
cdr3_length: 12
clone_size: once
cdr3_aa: CASSFQGTEQYF

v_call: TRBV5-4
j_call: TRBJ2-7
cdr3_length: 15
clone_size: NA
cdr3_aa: CASSSGAGESYEQYF

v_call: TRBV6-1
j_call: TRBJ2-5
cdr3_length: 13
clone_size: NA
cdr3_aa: CASSRQGRETQYF

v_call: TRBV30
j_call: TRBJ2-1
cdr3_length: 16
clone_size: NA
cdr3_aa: CAWSWTAGSSHNEQFF

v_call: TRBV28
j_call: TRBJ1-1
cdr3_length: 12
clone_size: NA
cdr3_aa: CASIDRYKRAFF

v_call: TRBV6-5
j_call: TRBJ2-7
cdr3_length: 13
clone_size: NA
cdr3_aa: CASSSRGHYEQYF

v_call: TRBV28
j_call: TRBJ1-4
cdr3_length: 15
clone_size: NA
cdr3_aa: CASTPSGGQNEKLFF

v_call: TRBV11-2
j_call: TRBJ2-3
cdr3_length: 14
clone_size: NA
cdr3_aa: CASSPRLWTDTQYF

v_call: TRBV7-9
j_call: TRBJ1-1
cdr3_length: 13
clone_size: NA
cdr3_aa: CASSLEGNTEAFF

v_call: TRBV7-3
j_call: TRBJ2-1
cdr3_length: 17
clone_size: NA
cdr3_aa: CASSLIGSHISYNEQFF

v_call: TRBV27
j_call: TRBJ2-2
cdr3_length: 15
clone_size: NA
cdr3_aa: CASSSGSVYTGELFF

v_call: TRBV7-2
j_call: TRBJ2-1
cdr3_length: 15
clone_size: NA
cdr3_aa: CASSLDRGTYNEQFF

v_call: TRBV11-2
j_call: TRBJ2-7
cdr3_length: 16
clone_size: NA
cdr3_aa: CASSLVEDPRSYEQYF

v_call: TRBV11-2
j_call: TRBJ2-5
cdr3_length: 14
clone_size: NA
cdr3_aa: CASSLVGGRETQYF

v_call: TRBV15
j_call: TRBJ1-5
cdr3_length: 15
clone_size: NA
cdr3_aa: CATSKQASPNQPQHF

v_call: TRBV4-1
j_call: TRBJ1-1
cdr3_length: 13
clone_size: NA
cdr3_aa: CASSPMQSTEAFF

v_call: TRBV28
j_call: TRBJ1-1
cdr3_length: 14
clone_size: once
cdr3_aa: CASSLGQGKAEAFF

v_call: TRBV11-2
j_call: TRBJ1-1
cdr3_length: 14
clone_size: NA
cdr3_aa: CASSLEVKANEAFF

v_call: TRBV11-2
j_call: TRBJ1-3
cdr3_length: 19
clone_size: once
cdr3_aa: CASSYITGTGPGSGNTIYF

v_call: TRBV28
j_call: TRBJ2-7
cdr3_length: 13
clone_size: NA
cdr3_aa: CASSLADRYEQYF

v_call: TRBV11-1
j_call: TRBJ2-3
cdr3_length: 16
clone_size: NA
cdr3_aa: CASSLADSSFTDTQYF

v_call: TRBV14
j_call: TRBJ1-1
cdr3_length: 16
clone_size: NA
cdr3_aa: CASSQDLGQGNTEAFF

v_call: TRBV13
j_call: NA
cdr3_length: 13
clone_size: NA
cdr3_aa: CASSLVGAYEQYF

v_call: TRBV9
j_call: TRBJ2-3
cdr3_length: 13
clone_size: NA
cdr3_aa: CASSHTGEDTQYF

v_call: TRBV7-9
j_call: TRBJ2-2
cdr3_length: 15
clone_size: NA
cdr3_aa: CASSRGERATGELFF

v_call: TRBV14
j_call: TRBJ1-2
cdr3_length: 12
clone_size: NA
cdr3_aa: CATSGGDYGYTF

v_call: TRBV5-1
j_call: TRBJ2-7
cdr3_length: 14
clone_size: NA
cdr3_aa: CASTSSDASYEQYF

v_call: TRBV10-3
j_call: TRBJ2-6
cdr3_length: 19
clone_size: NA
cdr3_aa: CAISAQGGTGFSGANVLTF

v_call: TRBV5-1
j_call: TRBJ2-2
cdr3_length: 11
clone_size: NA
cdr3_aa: CASTDTGELFF

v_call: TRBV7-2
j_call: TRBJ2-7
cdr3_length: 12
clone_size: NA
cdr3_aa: CASSSYRGEQYF

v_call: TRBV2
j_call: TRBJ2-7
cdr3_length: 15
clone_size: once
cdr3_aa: CASSEGTRNLYEQYF

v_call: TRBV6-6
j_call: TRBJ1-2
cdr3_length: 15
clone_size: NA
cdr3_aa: CASSAPDRGRYGYTF

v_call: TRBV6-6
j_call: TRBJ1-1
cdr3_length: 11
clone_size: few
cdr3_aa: CASRKEGEAFF

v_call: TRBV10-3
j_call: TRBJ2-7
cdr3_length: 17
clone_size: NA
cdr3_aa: CAISESLGSGISYEQYF

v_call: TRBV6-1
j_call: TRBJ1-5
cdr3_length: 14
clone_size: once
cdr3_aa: CASSEYRGGQPQHF

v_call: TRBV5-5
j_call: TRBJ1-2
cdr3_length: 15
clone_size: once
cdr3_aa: CASSLEGPGVYGYTF